This T cell receptor (beta chain) was recovered during a study of blood T cell repertoires in COVID-19. Across the whole study: Samples came from the United States, Italy and Spain, spanning acute and convalescent COVID-19. Sample material is recorded as cDNA or gDNA derived from T cells, B-cell-depleted T cells, or PBMCs.

The CDR3 runs to 15 residues. In germline, CDR1 is SEHNR, CDR2 FQNEAQ (reference sequence). V lost 2 bases to trimming and J lost 0 bases; unmatched junction nucleotides: 2. Original data processing: Cell counts per sample came from amplifying reference gene primers. Data came from immunoSEQ multiplex PCR; TCRdb stores just in-frame clones and leaves some out. That table furnishes V, J and clone size, whereas the DNA furnished D and trimming. The sample yields 140,000 or so clones, about 85% seen once. Specimen: peripheral blood. The receptor's source is a human donor with COVID-19, enrolled during active disease. The donor label of this sample is uncertain. The chain links TRBV7-9 to TRBJ2-7, with 9 bases aligning to TRBD1. The CDR3 bases are TGTGCCAGCAGCTTACCGACAGGGGGCTCCTACGAGCAGTACTTC. It encodes CASSLPTGGSYEQYF.